A single TCR beta chain is shown here with its context. The sample belongs to a study of blood T cell repertoires in COVID-19. About the study: Nucleic acid was either cDNA or gDNA, and it came from T cells, B-cell-depleted T cells, or PBMCs.

The germline V gene encodes CDR1 SGHRS and CDR2 YFSETQ. V was pared by 7 bases and J by 5 bases, with 13 bases between. This CDR3 is built from 13 residues. Only in-frame clones appear in the TCRdb table, and some are missing; sequencing was by immunoSEQ multiplex PCR. The table has about 250,000 clones, 75% to 85% seen once; the top ten hold about 8.2%. The TCR was taken from a woman aged 50 to 65 with acute COVID-19. The sequencing sample was made of PBMCs or T cells enriched from blood (not recorded which). The chain combines TRBV5-1 with TRBJ2-1; TRBD2 might be the D (6 bases). The CDR3 nucleotides are TGCGCCAGCGCTCGGGGGTTTAACAATGAGCAGTTCTTC. It encodes CASARGFNNEQFF. The whole variable domain, remainder taken from reference TRBV5-1 and TRBJ2-1, is KAGVTQTPRYLIKTRGQQVTLSCSPISGHRSVSWYQQTPGQGLQFLFEYFSETQRNKGNFPGRFSGRQFSNSRSEMNVSTLELGDSALYLCASARGFNNEQFFGPGTRLTVL.